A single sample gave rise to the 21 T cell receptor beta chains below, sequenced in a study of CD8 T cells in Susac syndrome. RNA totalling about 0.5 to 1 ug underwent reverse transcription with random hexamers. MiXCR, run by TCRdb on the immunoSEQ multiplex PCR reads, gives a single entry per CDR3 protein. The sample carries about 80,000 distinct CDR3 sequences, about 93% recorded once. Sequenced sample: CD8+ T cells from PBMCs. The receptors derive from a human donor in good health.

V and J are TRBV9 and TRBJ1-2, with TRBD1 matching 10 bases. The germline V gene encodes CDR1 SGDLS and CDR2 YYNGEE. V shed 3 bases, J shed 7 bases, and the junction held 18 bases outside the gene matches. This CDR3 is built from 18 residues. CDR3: CASSGESSRDRGQGGYTF. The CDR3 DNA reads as TGTGCCAGCAGCGGCGAATCTTCCCGGGACAGGGGACAGGGTGGCTACACCTTC. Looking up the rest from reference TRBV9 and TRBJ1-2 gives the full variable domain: DSGVTQTPKHLITATGQRVTLRCSPRSGDLSVYWYQQSLDQGLQFLIQYYNGEERAKGNILERFSAQQFPDLHSELNLSSLELGDSALYFCASSGESSRDRGQGGYTFGSGTRLTVV.

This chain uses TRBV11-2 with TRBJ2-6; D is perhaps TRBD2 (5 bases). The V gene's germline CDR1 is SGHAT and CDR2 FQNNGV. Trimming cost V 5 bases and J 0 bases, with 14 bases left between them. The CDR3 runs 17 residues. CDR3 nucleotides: TGTGCCAGCAGCGCCGAGGACTTTATCTCTGGGGCCAACGTCCTGACTTTC. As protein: CASSAEDFISGANVLTF.

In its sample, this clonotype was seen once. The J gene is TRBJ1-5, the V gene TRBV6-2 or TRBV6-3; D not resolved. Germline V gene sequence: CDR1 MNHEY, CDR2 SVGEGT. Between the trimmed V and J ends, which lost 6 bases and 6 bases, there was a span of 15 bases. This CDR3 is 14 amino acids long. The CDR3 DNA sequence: TGTGCCAGCAGACCAACTTCGGAGGGTCAGCCCCAGCATTTT. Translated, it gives CASRPTSEGQPQHF.

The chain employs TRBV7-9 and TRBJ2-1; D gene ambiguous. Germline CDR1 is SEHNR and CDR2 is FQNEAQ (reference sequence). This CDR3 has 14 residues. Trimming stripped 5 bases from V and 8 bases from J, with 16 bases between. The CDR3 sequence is CASSQETGGDEQFF. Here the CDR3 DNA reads TGTGCCAGCAGCCAGGAGACCGGTGGAGATGAGCAGTTCTTC.

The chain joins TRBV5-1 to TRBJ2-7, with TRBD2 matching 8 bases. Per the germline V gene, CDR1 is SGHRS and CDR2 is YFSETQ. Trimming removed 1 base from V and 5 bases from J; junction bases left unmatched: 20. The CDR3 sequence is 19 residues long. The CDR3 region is CASSLWGGLGTREQDEQYV. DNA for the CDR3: TGCGCCAGCAGCTTGTGGGGCGGCCTCGGGACTAGAGAACAGGACGAGCAGTACGTC.

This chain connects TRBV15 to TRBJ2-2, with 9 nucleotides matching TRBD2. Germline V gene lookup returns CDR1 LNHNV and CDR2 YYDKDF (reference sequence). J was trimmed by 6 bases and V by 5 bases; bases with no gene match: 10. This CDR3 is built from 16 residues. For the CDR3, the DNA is TGTGCCACCAGCGAGGGACTAGCATTGGGGTCCGGGGAGCTGTTTTTT. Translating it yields CATSEGLALGSGELFF.

CDR3 in amino acids: CAISEEPGQGDGYTF. For the CDR3, the DNA is TGTGCCATCAGTGAGGAACCGGGACAGGGTGATGGCTACACCTTC. This sequence joins TRBV10-3 and TRBJ1-2, with 9 bases fitting TRBD1. The CDR3 spans 15 residues. The V gene's germline CDR1 is ENHRY and CDR2 SYGVKD. J gave up 6 bases and V 2 bases, and 7 bases lay outside the gene matches.

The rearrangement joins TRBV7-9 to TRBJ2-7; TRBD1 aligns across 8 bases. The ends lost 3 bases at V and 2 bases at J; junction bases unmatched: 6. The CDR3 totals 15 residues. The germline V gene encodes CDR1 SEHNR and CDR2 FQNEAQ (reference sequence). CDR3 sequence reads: CASSFTGGPTYEQYF. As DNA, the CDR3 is TGTGCCAGCAGCTTTACAGGGGGTCCAACCTACGAGCAGTACTTC.

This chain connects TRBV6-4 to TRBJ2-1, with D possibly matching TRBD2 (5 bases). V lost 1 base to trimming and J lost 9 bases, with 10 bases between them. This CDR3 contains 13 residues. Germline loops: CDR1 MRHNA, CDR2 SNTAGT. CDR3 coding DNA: TGTGCCAGCAGTGACTGGAACGAGGGTGAGCAGTTCTTC. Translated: CASSDWNEGEQFF.

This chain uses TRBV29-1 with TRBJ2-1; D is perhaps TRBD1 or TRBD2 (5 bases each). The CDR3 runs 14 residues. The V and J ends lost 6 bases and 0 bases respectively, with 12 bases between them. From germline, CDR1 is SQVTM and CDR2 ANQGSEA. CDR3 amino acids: CSVGVGSSYNEQFF. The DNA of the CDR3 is TGCAGCGTGGGGGTAGGGAGCTCCTACAATGAGCAGTTCTTC.

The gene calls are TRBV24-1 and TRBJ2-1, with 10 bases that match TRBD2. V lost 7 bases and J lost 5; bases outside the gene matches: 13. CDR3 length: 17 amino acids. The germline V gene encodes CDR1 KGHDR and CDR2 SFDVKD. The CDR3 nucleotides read TGTGCCACCAGCGACCGTGACCGGACTAGCGGTAACAATGAGCAGTTCTTC. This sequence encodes CATSDRDRTSGNNEQFF.

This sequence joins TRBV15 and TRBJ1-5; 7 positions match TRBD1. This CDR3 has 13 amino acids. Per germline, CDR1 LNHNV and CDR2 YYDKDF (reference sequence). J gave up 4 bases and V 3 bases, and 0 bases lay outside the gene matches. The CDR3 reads CATSRTGNQPQHF. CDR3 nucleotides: TGTGCCACCAGCAGGACAGGGAATCAGCCCCAGCATTTT.

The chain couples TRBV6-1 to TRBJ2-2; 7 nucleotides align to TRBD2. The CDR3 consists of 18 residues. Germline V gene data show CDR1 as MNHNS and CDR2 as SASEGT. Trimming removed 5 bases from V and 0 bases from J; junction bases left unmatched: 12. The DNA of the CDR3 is TGTGCCAGCAGTCTCTCCTTCCGCCTAGCGGCGAACACCGGGGAGCTGTTTTTT. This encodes CASSLSFRLAANTGELFF.

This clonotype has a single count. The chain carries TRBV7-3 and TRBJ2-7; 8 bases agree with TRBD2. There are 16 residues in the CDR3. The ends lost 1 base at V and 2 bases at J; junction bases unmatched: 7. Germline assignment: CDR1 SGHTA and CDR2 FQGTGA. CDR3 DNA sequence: TGTGCCAGCAGCTTAAAGCCAGCGGGAGCCCCCTACGAGCAGTACGTC. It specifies CASSLKPAGAPYEQYV.

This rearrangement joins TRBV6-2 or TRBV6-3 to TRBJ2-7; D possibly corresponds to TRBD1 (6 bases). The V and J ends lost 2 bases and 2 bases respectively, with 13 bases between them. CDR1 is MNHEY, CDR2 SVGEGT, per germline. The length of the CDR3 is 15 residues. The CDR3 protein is CASSYAPGTPYEQYV. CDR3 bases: TGTGCCAGCAGTTACGCCCCGGGGACACCCTACGAGCAGTACGTC.

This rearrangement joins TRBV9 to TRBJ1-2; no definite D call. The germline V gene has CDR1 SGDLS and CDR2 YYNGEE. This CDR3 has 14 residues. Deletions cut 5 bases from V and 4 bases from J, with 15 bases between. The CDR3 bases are TGTGCCAGCAGAGGTACAGCAACCCCCTATGGCTACACCTTC. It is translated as CASRGTATPYGYTF. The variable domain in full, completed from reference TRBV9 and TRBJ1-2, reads DSGVTQTPKHLITATGQRVTLRCSPRSGDLSVYWYQQSLDQGLQFLIQYYNGEERAKGNILERFSAQQFPDLHSELNLSSLELGDSALYFCASRGTATPYGYTFGSGTRLTVV.

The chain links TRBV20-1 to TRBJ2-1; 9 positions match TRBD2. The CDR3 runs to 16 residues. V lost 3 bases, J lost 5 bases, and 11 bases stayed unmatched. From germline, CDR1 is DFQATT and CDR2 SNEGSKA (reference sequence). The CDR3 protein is CSARAPGTSIDNEQFF. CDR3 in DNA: TGCAGTGCTAGGGCTCCCGGGACTAGCATAGACAATGAGCAGTTCTTC.

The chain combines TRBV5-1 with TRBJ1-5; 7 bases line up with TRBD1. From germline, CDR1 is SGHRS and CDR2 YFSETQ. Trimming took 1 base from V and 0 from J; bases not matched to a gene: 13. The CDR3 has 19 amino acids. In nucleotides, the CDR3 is TGCGCCAGCAGCTTGCCGCCGGGGCAGGGGGATAATAGCAATCAGCCCCAGCATTTT. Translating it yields CASSLPPGQGDNSNQPQHF.

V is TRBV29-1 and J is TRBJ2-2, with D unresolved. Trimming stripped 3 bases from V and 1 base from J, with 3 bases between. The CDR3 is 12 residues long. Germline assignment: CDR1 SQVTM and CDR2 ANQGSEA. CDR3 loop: CSVEVNTGELFF. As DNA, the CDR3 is TGCAGCGTTGAGGTGAACACCGGGGAGCTGTTTTTT.

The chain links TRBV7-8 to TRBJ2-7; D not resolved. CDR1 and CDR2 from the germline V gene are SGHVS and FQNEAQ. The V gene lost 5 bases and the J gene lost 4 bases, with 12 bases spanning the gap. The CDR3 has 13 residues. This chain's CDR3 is CASSAHSLYEQYV. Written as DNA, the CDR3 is TGTGCCAGCAGCGCCCATTCTCTTTACGAGCAGTACGTC.

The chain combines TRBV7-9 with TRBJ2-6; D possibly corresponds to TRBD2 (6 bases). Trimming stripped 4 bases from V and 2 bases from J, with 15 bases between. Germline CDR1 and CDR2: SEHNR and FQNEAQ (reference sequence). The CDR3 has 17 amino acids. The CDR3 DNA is TGTGCCAGCAGCTCCCCCGGGACTTATGCTGGGGCCAACGTCCTGACTTTC. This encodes CASSSPGTYAGANVLTF.